This T cell receptor beta chain appears in the sequencing data of a study of blood T cell repertoires in COVID-19. Study-wide background: Collection of acute and convalescent COVID-19 samples took place in the United States, Italy and Spain.

In the study's own analysis: Reference gene primer amplification gave estimated nucleated cell counts. The table came from immunoSEQ multiplex PCR; TCRdb's copy has only in-frame clones and leaves some out. V, J and clone size were drawn from that table, and D and trimming were deduced from the DNA. The sample includes 55,000 to 75,000 clones, more than 75% seen only once; the top ten take under 8.5%. The germline gives CDR1 SEHNR, CDR2 FQNEAQ (reference sequence). The CDR3 spans 16 residues. Trimming took 8 bases from V and 9 from J; bases not matched to a gene: 13. The gene calls are TRBV7-9 and TRBJ2-1, with 13 bases fitting TRBD2. The sequenced sample was peripheral blood. The receptor comes from a human donor with active COVID-19. The donor label of this sample is uncertain. The CDR3 DNA reads as TGTGCCAGCGGCATATTAGGACTAGCGGGAGACCCTGAGCAGTTCTTC. Protein sequence: CASGILGLAGDPEQFF.